These T cell receptor beta chains were read from a single sample in a study. TCRdb re-analysed the 5' RACE reads in MiXCR, keeping a single row per CDR3 protein. The sample contains about 64,000 distinct CDR3 sequences, approximately 23% of which appear only once. The sequenced sample consisted of memory CD4+ T cells sorted from a lymph node. The receptors originated from a female donor with breast cancer. Both conserved end residues are part of each CDR3. A D gene is named only where the DNA matches it firmly. Clone size appears in some rows only: once, few, many, or a class for an expanded clone.

j_call v_call clone_size d_call cdr3_nt cdr3_aa
TRBJ1-6 TRBV7-3 NA NA TGTGCCAGCAGCTCCGCCAATTCACCCCTCCACTTT CASSSANSPLHF
TRBJ1-4 TRBV6-5 many NA TGTGCCAGCAGGACGACAAGTAATGAAAAACTGTTTTTT CASRTTSNEKLFF
TRBJ2-1 TRBV5-1 NA TRBD1 TGCGCCAGCAGCTTTCCACGACAGGGTACTATCGATGAGCAGTTCTTC CASSFPRQGTIDEQFF
TRBJ1-2 TRBV14 NA NA TGTGCCAGCAGCCAAGCTTTGAGGGAAGGCTACACCTTC CASSQALREGYTF
TRBJ1-4 TRBV9 few NA TGTGCCAGCAGCGCGAGGGGTGTAGGGGAAAAACTGTTTTTT CASSARGVGEKLFF
TRBJ1-5 TRBV19 NA NA TGTGCCAGTAAGTCGGGGTTAACGGACATATATAGCAATCAGCCCCAGCATTTT CASKSGLTDIYSNQPQHF
TRBJ2-1 TRBV5-1 many NA TGCGCCAGCAGCTACGGAACAGACCCTTACAATGAGCAGTTCTTC CASSYGTDPYNEQFF
TRBJ2-2 TRBV7-3 many NA TGTGCCAGCAGCTTCCCTCAGCTCGGGGAGCTGTTTTTT CASSFPQLGELFF
TRBJ1-1 TRBV18 few NA TGTGCCAGCTCACCTTTGGCAGACATGAACACTGAAGCTTTCTTT CASSPLADMNTEAFF
TRBJ2-1 TRBV24-1 NA TRBD1 TGTGCCACCAGTGGGGGGACAGGCTACAATGAGCAGTTCTTC CATSGGTGYNEQFF
TRBJ1-6 TRBV20-1 few NA TGCAGGGTCACAGGGAGCTCCTATAATTCACCCCTCCACTTT CRVTGSSYNSPLHF
TRBJ1-2 TRBV5-1 few NA TGCGCCAGCAGCCAGGAATACGCTAACTATGGCTACACCTTC CASSQEYANYGYTF
TRBJ2-2 TRBV20-1 NA TRBD2 TGCAGTGCTAGCCCTAGCGGGAGGGGGTACGGGGAGCTGTTTTTT CSASPSGRGYGELFF
TRBJ1-5 TRBV12-3/TRBV12-4 NA NA TGTGCCAGCAGTTTACCTTCGGACGGATATCAGCCCCAACATTTT CASSLPSDGYQPQHF
TRBJ2-4 TRBV19 NA TRBD1 TGTGCCAGTCAGGGACAGCCCAAAAACATTCAGTACTTC CASQGQPKNIQYF
TRBJ1-5 TRBV4-1 NA NA TGCGCCAGCAGCCAAGATCAATGGGAGCCCCAGCATTTT CASSQDQWEPQHF
TRBJ2-1 TRBV7-9 NA NA TGTGCCAGCAGCTTATCAACCCTAAATGAGCAGTTCTTC CASSLSTLNEQFF
TRBJ2-7 TRBV20-1 few NA TGCAGTGCTGCGACACCCGGACTGGACGGCGGCTACGAGCAGTACTTC CSAATPGLDGGYEQYF
TRBJ2-4 TRBV20-1 few NA TGCAGTGCTATAATAGATGTTGGCGCGAAAAACATTCAGTACTTC CSAIIDVGAKNIQYF
TRBJ2-1 TRBV25-1 few NA TGTGCCAGCAGTGGAGGCTTTGAGCAGTTCTTC CASSGGFEQFF
TRBJ1-2 TRBV7-2 NA TRBD1 TGTGCCAGCAGTCAGGGGGCGAGCTATGGCGACACCTTC CASSQGASYGDTF
TRBJ2-3 TRBV7-3 few TRBD2 TGTGCCAGCAGCTCAGAAGCGGGAGTCGGAGATACGCAGTATTTT CASSSEAGVGDTQYF
TRBJ1-5 TRBV24-1 many NA TGTGCCACCAGTGACCGGGGGGACCAGCCCCAGCATTTT CATSDRGDQPQHF
TRBJ2-5 TRBV20-1 NA NA TGCAGTGCTAGAGATCCGGAGGGGTACCAAGAGACCCAGTACTTC CSARDPEGYQETQYF
TRBJ2-1 TRBV20-1 NA TRBD2 TGCAGTGCCACACCTCTTCGGACTAGCGGGAGAAGCTCCTACAATGAGCAGTTCTTC CSATPLRTSGRSSYNEQFF
TRBJ2-7 TRBV24-1 many TRBD2 TGTGCCACCGGATCGGCGGGAGGGCTTGAGCGCGAGCAGTACTTC CATGSAGGLEREQYF
TRBJ2-2 TRBV20-1 NA TRBD2 TGCAGTGCTTTGGGGGGAGGGTACACCGGGGAGCTGTTTTTT CSALGGGYTGELFF
TRBJ2-6 TRBV12-3/TRBV12-4 NA TRBD1 TGTGCCAGCAGTCCCGGACAGGGATGGGACAACGTCCTGACTTTC CASSPGQGWDNVLTF
TRBJ2-4 TRBV5-1 many TRBD2 TGCGCCAGCAGTCTTGGGGGGGGGTCGATGACTAGCAGGCAGAACATTCAGTACTTC CASSLGGGSMTSRQNIQYF
TRBJ2-5 TRBV20-1 NA NA TGCAGTGCTATCGGACCGCCCGTGGAGACCCAGTACTTC CSAIGPPVETQYF
TRBJ1-1 TRBV28 few NA TGTGGCACGACCGGGAATTACGACACTGAAGCTTTCTTT CGTTGNYDTEAFF
TRBJ2-1 TRBV6-5 many TRBD2 TGTGCCAGCAGGAGCGGGGTTCACAATGAGCAGTTCTTC CASRSGVHNEQFF
TRBJ2-4 TRBV20-1 few NA TGCAGTGCTAGGTCAGGGGAGTTAGCCAAAAACATTCAGTACTTC CSARSGELAKNIQYF
TRBJ2-2 TRBV7-9 NA NA TGTGCCAGCAGCTTAACAGGGACCGGGGAGCTGTTTTTT CASSLTGTGELFF
TRBJ2-1 TRBV3-1 NA NA TGTGCCAGCAGCTACAGAAGCGTCGATGAGCAGTTCTTC CASSYRSVDEQFF
TRBJ1-5 TRBV24-1 few NA TGTGCCGCCAGCGGGACCCACAATCAGCCCCAGCATTTT CAASGTHNQPQHF
TRBJ2-1 TRBV20-1 NA TRBD2 TGCAGTGCTCCCCCAGTGGGAGGGGTCAATGAACAGTTCTTC CSAPPVGGVNEQFF
TRBJ1-1 TRBV6-1 NA NA TGTGCCAGCAGTGTGACAACGGGGGACACTGAAGCTTTCTTT CASSVTTGDTEAFF
TRBJ1-2 TRBV28 NA TRBD1 TGTCTGACAGGGGGTACCAGTAACTATGGCTACACCTTC CLTGGTSNYGYTF
TRBJ2-1 TRBV9 few NA TGTGCCAGCAGCGTAGTAGGGCTTAATGAGCAGTTCTTC CASSVVGLNEQFF
TRBJ2-7 TRBV5-6 few NA TGTGCCAGCAGCTTGGGGGCACTAGAAGCCTACGAGCAGTACTTC CASSLGALEAYEQYF
TRBJ2-1 TRBV27 NA NA TGTGCCAGCAGAAGGGGCAAGGATGAGCAGTTCTTC CASRRGKDEQFF
TRBJ1-4 TRBV5-8 NA NA TGTGCCAGCAGCTTGGAAACGGATCGAAATGAAAAACTGTTTTTT CASSLETDRNEKLFF
TRBJ2-2 TRBV11-2 NA TRBD2 TGTGCCAGCAGCTGGACTAGCGGGAGGGACACCGGGGAGCTGTTTTTT CASSWTSGRDTGELFF
TRBJ2-2 TRBV10-3 many TRBD2 TGTGCCATCACTTCGGCGGGAGGCCACGGCGGGGAGCTGTTTTTT CAITSAGGHGGELFF
TRBJ2-3 TRBV7-2 many TRBD2 TGTGCCAGCAGCTTTCAAGCGGGAGGAAGCACAGATACGCAGTATTTT CASSFQAGGSTDTQYF
TRBJ1-1 TRBV29-1 few NA TGCAGCGGGGCGGTGAACACTGAAGCTTTCTTT CSGAVNTEAFF
TRBJ2-1 TRBV7-2 NA NA TGTGCCAGCAGCGTCCAACGGGGCAATGAGCAGTTCTTC CASSVQRGNEQFF
TRBJ2-1 TRBV20-1 NA NA TGCAGTGCTAGGGCTGGCGAGAGAACTAATGAGCAGTTCTTC CSARAGERTNEQFF
TRBJ1-1 TRBV7-2 NA TRBD1 TGTGCCAGCAGCACGCGGGGACAGGGGGACACTGAAACTTTCTTT CASSTRGQGDTETFF
TRBJ2-1 TRBV29-1 NA NA TGCAGCGTTGATGGGGCGGTCACAGATGAGCAGTTCTTC CSVDGAVTDEQFF
TRBJ1-5 TRBV6-2/TRBV6-3 NA NA TGTGCCAGCAGTCGCCAGGGATTCAATCAGCCCCAGCATTTT CASSRQGFNQPQHF
TRBJ1-4 TRBV6-1 NA TRBD1 TGTGCCAGCAGTGGCCAGGGGGCTGGGGCTGAAAAACTGTTTTTT CASSGQGAGAEKLFF
TRBJ1-2 TRBV5-5 few TRBD1 TGTGCCAGCAGCCCAAGACAGGGGGAGGCAGCTGGCTACACCTTC CASSPRQGEAAGYTF
TRBJ2-1 TRBV7-2 many NA TGTGCCAGCAGCTTAGCGCCCGACCAAGGGGCACAGTTCTTC CASSLAPDQGAQFF
TRBJ2-1 TRBV9 NA NA TGTGCCAGCAGCGTAGTAGGGGGGGGTTACAATGAGCAGTTCTTC CASSVVGGGYNEQFF
TRBJ1-2 TRBV6-6 many TRBD1 TGTGCCAGCAGGGGACAGGGCTATGGCTACACCTTC CASRGQGYGYTF